Following are 27 T cell receptor beta chains from one sample sequenced in a study of blood T cell repertoires in COVID-19. Generated by immunoSEQ multiplex PCR, the TCRdb table keeps only in-frame clones and is missing some. The sample yields roughly 200,000 clones, around 86% seen once. Sequencing was carried out using peripheral blood. Receptors originate from a man in his forties with acute or convalescent COVID-19.

The rearrangement joins TRBV7-2 to TRBJ2-7; D unresolved. With 4 bases removed from V and 0 bases from J, the gap between germline ends came to 16 bases. Germline assignment: CDR1 SGHTA and CDR2 FQGNSA. CDR3 length: 16 amino acids. The CDR3 reads CASSSPNSWSSYEQYF. The CDR3 DNA sequence: TGTGCCAGCAGCTCCCCTAATAGCTGGTCCTCCTACGAGCAGTACTTC.

This clone appeared once. The CDR3 DNA is TGCGCCAGCAGCTTGGGATCTCACAGGATTCAGGATGGCTACACCTTC. Its protein product is CASSLGSHRIQDGYTF. This rearrangement joins TRBV5-1 to TRBJ1-2; perhaps TRBD1 as D (5 bases). Germline-derived CDR1 and CDR2 are SGHRS and YFSETQ. The CDR3 extends over 16 amino acids. Deletions cut 0 bases from V and 6 bases from J, with 18 bases between.

This clone was observed a handful of times. The genes are TRBV18 and TRBJ2-5, with D maybe TRBD1 (5 bases). CDR3 length: 15 amino acids. The germline V gene has CDR1 KGHSH and CDR2 LQKENI. Trimming cost V 2 bases and J 2 bases, with 12 bases left between them. CDR3 region: CASSPNRLGQETQYF. The DNA of the CDR3 is TGTGCCAGCTCACCAAACAGGTTGGGACAAGAGACCCAGTACTTC.

This sequence joins TRBV30 and TRBJ1-5, with a weak D call TRBD1 (6 bases). V dropped 2 bases and J dropped 8 bases, with 16 bases sitting between them. The CDR3 sequence is 14 residues long. Germline V gives CDR1 GTSNPN, CDR2 SVGIG (reference sequence). CDR3 loop: CAWSSIGGGEPQHF. CDR3 nucleotides: TGTGCCTGGAGTAGTATTGGGGGCGGTGAGCCCCAGCATTTT.

This clone was found once. The CDR3 loop reads CASSLVPFSSYEQYF. CDR3 DNA: TGCGCCAGCAGCTTGGTCCCGTTCAGCTCCTACGAGCAGTACTTC. The V gene is TRBV5-1, the J gene TRBJ2-7; no firm D call. The germline V and J ends were trimmed by 0 bases and 0 bases, with 10 bases remaining between them. This CDR3 has 15 residues. CDR1 and CDR2 (germline): SGHRS, YFSETQ.

This chain connects TRBV7-2 to TRBJ2-1; D may be TRBD1 (5 bases). The CDR3 length is 16 residues. Germline CDR1 reads SGHTA; CDR2 reads FQGNSA. The V gene lost 5 bases and the J gene lost 8 bases, with 22 bases spanning the gap. CDR3 amino acids: CASSRNQGPPRDEQFF. Written as DNA, the CDR3 is TGTGCCAGCAGCAGAAATCAGGGCCCCCCTCGCGATGAGCAGTTCTTC.

The chain recombines TRBV27 with TRBJ2-7, with D possibly matching TRBD1 (6 bases). The germline V gene encodes CDR1 MNHEY and CDR2 SMNVEV (reference sequence). The V end was cut by 4 bases, the J end by 0 bases, with 19 bases between. CDR3 length equals 17 residues. CDR3: CASSSWGSTGSSYEQYF. CDR3 nucleotide sequence: TGTGCCAGCAGTTCCTGGGGTTCGACAGGAAGCTCCTACGAGCAGTACTTC.

As DNA, the CDR3 is TGTGCCAGCAGTCCAGTTAACCGGGTGGAGAACACTGAAGCTTTCTTT. Its translation is CASSPVNRVENTEAFF. The V call is TRBV28, the J call TRBJ1-1, with unresolved D. The CDR3 runs 16 residues. The germline gives CDR1 MDHEN, CDR2 SYDVKM. The V end was cut by 5 bases, the J end by 1 base, with 17 bases between.

The chain is built from TRBV5-4 and TRBJ2-1; 9 bases are a match to TRBD1. Germline CDR1 and CDR2: SGHNT and YYREEE (reference sequence). The CDR3 spans 14 residues. The junction had 5 bases not matched to a gene; V was cut back by 5 bases and J by 5 bases. The CDR3: CASRWTGEDNEQFF. CDR3 in DNA: TGTGCCAGCAGATGGACAGGGGAAGACAATGAGCAGTTCTTC.

This chain links TRBV4-1 with TRBJ1-2; D is possibly TRBD1 (6 bases). The V end was cut by 2 bases, the J end by 4 bases, with 17 bases between. Germline lookup yields CDR1 MGHRA and CDR2 YSYEKL. The CDR3 is made up of 16 amino acids. The CDR3: CASSQFNRVFAYGYTF. The CDR3 DNA reads as TGCGCCAGCAGCCAATTTAACAGGGTCTTCGCCTATGGCTACACCTTC.

This rearrangement joins TRBV7-6 to TRBJ2-5; TRBD1 is a possible D gene (5 bases). The germline V gene has CDR1 SGHVS and CDR2 FNYEAQ. The germline V and J ends were trimmed by 1 base and 7 bases, with 10 bases remaining between them. This CDR3 is 13 amino acids long. The CDR3: CASSLGTPGTQYF. CDR3 DNA: TGTGCCAGCAGCTTAGGGACACCGGGGACCCAGTACTTC.

The gene calls are TRBV28 and TRBJ2-2, with D possibly matching TRBD1 (6 bases). Per the germline V gene, CDR1 is MDHEN and CDR2 is SYDVKM. V lost 8 bases to trimming and J lost 0 bases, with 7 bases between them. The CDR3 has 13 residues. The CDR3 DNA sequence: TGTGCCAGCCGGACAGCGAACACCGGGGAGCTGTTTTTT. Its translation: CASRTANTGELFF.

By its share, this clone is medium-sized. The chain carries TRBV10-3 and TRBJ2-7, with 8 positions matching TRBD2. Germline loops: CDR1 ENHRY, CDR2 SYGVKD. The CDR3 length is 15 residues. Trimming at V came to 10 bases and at J to 0 bases, leaving 11 bases not matched to a gene. The CDR3 nucleotides are TGTGCCAGTAGGGACCCGGGACTAGACTCCTACGAGCAGTACTTC. Protein product: CASRDPGLDSYEQYF.

This chain uses TRBV18 with TRBJ1-3, with D unresolved. The CDR3 runs 15 residues. The germline CDR1 and CDR2 sequences are KGHSH and LQKENI. V lost 3 bases to trimming and J lost 3 bases, with 12 bases between them. In nucleotides, the CDR3 is TGTGCCAGCTCACCTATAGGAGTTGGTGGAAACACCATATATTTT. It encodes CASSPIGVGGNTIYF.

In DNA form, the CDR3 reads TGTGCCAGCAGCTTACGTCTGGGCGGGGGAAACACCATATATTTT. Translating gives CASSLRLGGGNTIYF. This chain links TRBV7-2 with TRBJ1-3, with unresolved D. This CDR3 has 15 amino acids. In germline, CDR1 is SGHTA, CDR2 FQGNSA. Between the trimmed V and J ends, which lost 2 bases and 4 bases, there was a span of 12 bases.

The chain uses TRBV6-6 and TRBJ1-2; a possible D gene is TRBD1 (6 bases). V was pared by 4 bases and J by 5 bases, with 14 bases between. Germline V gives CDR1 MNHNY, CDR2 SVGAGI (reference sequence). The CDR3 loop spans 14 amino acids. CDR3 protein: CASSSSGQGYGYTF. CDR3 DNA: TGTGCCAGCAGTTCGTCTGGGCAGGGGTATGGCTACACCTTC.

This clone was recorded once. The chain carries TRBV16 and TRBJ1-2; TRBD1 agrees at 10 bases. This CDR3 contains 14 residues. Trimming cost V 0 bases and J 7 bases; bases outside gene matches: 2. Germline-derived CDR1 and CDR2 are KGHSY and FQNENV. This chain's CDR3 is CASSQSGQGSGYTF. CDR3 DNA sequence: TGTGCCAGCAGCCAATCGGGACAGGGGAGTGGCTACACCTTC. Complete variable domain (other parts from reference TRBV16 and TRBJ1-2): GEEVAQTPKHLVRGEGQKAKLYCAPIKGHSYVFWYQQVLKNEFKFLISFQNENVFDETGMPKERFSAKCLPNSPCSLEIQATKLEDSAVYFCASSQSGQGSGYTFGSGTRLTVV.

This chain connects TRBV5-6 to TRBJ2-5, with D possibly matching TRBD2 (6 bases). V lost 6 bases and J lost 1, with 10 bases in between. CDR1 and CDR2 (germline): SGHDT, YYEEEE. The CDR3 consists of 13 residues. CDR3 in DNA: TGTGCCAGCACTGGGACTGTCCAAGAGACCCAGTACTTC. It yields the protein CASTGTVQETQYF. Filled out from reference TRBV5-6 and TRBJ2-5, the complete variable domain reads DAGVTQSPTHLIKTRGQQVTLRCSPKSGHDTVSWYQQALGQGPQFIFQYYEEEERQRGNFPDRFSGHQFPNYSSELNVNALLLGDSALYLCASTGTVQETQYFGPGTRLLVL.

The chain is built from TRBV5-1 and TRBJ2-5; 7 nucleotides match TRBD2. CDR1 is SGHRS, CDR2 YFSETQ, per germline. V trimming: 3 bases; J trimming: 4 bases; junction bases outside the gene matches: 3. The CDR3 contains 13 residues. The CDR3 sequence: CASSSGGLETQYF. The CDR3 nucleotides are TGCGCCAGCAGCTCGGGGGGACTAGAGACCCAGTACTTC.

The chain couples TRBV12-5 to TRBJ1-1; the D gene is possibly TRBD1 (5 bases). V lost 2 bases and J lost 2, with 6 bases in between. This CDR3 has 13 residues. Germline lookup yields CDR1 LGHNT and CDR2 FRNRAP. Here the CDR3 reads CASGLQGNTEAFF. In DNA, the CDR3 is TGTGCTAGTGGTTTGCAGGGAAACACTGAAGCTTTCTTT.

This chain links TRBV2 with TRBJ2-1; D is unclear. The CDR3 length is 12 residues. Germline V gene data show CDR1 as SNHLY and CDR2 as FYNNEI. The germline V and J ends were trimmed by 9 bases and 6 bases, with 12 bases remaining between them. In DNA form, the CDR3 reads TGTGCCAGAAGAAACGTGCGCAATGAGCAGTTCTTC. Its translation is CARRNVRNEQFF.

V usage is TRBV2 and J usage is TRBJ2-5; D possibly corresponds to TRBD2 (5 bases). Trimming shortened V by 3 bases and J by 5 bases, and 13 bases separated the two germline ends. From germline, CDR1 is SNHLY and CDR2 FYNNEI. The CDR3 has 14 residues. This chain's CDR3 is CASSEALPGETQYF. CDR3 sequence (DNA): TGTGCCAGCAGTGAGGCACTACCGGGGGAGACCCAGTACTTC.

J is TRBJ1-6 and V is TRBV18; TRBD1 is a possible D gene (5 bases). The CDR3 consists of 14 residues. The germline gives CDR1 KGHSH, CDR2 LQKENI. Deletions cut 3 bases from V and 10 bases from J, with 13 bases between. In DNA, the CDR3 is TGTGCCAGCTCACCTGGCAGGGATGGATCACCCCTCCACTTT. This sequence encodes CASSPGRDGSPLHF.

The chain is built from TRBV10-3 and TRBJ2-7; 7 bases match TRBD1. Unmatched junction bases numbered 8, after V lost 8 bases and J lost 4 bases. This CDR3 region has 13 residues. In germline, CDR1 is ENHRY, CDR2 SYGVKD. DNA of the CDR3: TGTGCCATCTTAGGGGGCTCGGGTTACGAGCAGTACTTC. Its translation: CAILGGSGYEQYF.

The chain employs TRBV9 and TRBJ2-3; TRBD1 matches at 9 bases. V shed 5 bases and J 2 bases; nucleotides not matched to a gene: 6. The CDR3 is made up of 15 amino acids. Germline V gives CDR1 SGDLS, CDR2 YYNGEE. Here the CDR3 reads CASSRTGALTDTQYF. Written as DNA, the CDR3 is TGTGCCAGCAGTAGGACAGGGGCGCTCACAGATACGCAGTATTTT. The full variable domain, completed using reference TRBV9 and TRBJ2-3, is DSGVTQTPKHLITATGQRVTLRCSPRSGDLSVYWYQQSLDQGLQFLIQYYNGEERAKGNILERFSAQQFPDLHSELNLSSLELGDSALYFCASSRTGALTDTQYFGPGTRLTVL.

This clone was counted once. The chain recombines TRBV7-6 with TRBJ2-1, with D hard to call. Looked up from germline, CDR1 is SGHVS and CDR2 is FNYEAQ. Trimming pared 1 base from V and 6 bases from J, leaving 13 bases between. This CDR3 spans 15 amino acids. CDR3 nucleotide sequence: TGTGCCAGCAGCTTAGTTTCTGCCCAGATCAATGAGCAGTTCTTC. This translates into CASSLVSAQINEQFF.

The rearrangement uses TRBV7-3 and TRBJ2-2; TRBD1 matches 8 bases. V shed 4 bases and J 5 bases; nucleotides not matched to a gene: 9. From germline, CDR1 is SGHTA and CDR2 FQGTGA. The CDR3 is 16 residues long. CDR3 amino acids: CASSSRDRRWTGELFF. CDR3 nucleotides: TGTGCCAGCAGCTCTCGGGACAGGAGATGGACCGGGGAGCTGTTTTTT.